This is a list of T cell receptor beta chains from one sample in a study of cytomegalovirus exposure and HLA in healthy donors. The repertoire was sequenced with immunoSEQ multiplex PCR; TCRdb's copy has only in-frame clones and lacks some. The sample includes about 100,000 clones, about 76% of them seen just once. The source material was PBMCs. Receptors were obtained from a man aged 40-49 years in good health and CMV-seropositive. CDR3s include the opening cysteine and the closing phenylalanine or tryptophan. The order of the fields is V gene, CDR3 length, clone size, J gene, D gene, CDR3 DNA, CDR3 protein. D genes are given only for firm matches. Expanded clones are given a class, and other clones once, few, many or no size at all.

TRBV9	15	NA	TRBJ2-5	TRBD1	TGTGCCAGCAGCGCCCACGTGACAGGGGAAGAGACCCAGTACTTC	CASSAHVTGEETQYF
TRBV6-6	15	NA	TRBJ2-7	NA	TGTGCCAGCAGTCCCTCGGGGAGGATCTCCTACGAGCAGTACTTC	CASSPSGRISYEQYF
TRBV7-9	11	once	TRBJ2-1	TRBD2	TGTGCCAGCAGCAATAGCGGGAGGCAGTTCTTC	CASSNSGRQFF
TRBV5-1	19	NA	TRBJ2-3	TRBD2	TGCGCCAGCAGCTTGGACCCAGCGGGGGTGCGAACCGGCACAGATACGCAGTATTTT	CASSLDPAGVRTGTDTQYF
TRBV10-3	13	few	TRBJ2-1	NA	TGTGCCATCCTCGACTCTCGTTACAATGAGCAGTTCTTC	CAILDSRYNEQFF
TRBV7-8	16	NA	TRBJ2-3	TRBD2	TGTGCCAGCAGCTTAGCGTCGGGAGGGCACCGGGATACGCAGTATTTT	CASSLASGGHRDTQYF
TRBV6-5	16	NA	TRBJ2-5	TRBD2	TGTGCCAGCAGTTACGGCCGCGGGGGGGCCGGAGAGACCCAGTACTTC	CASSYGRGGAGETQYF
TRBV29-1	13	few	TRBJ2-7	TRBD2	TGCAGCGTTCGGGTAGCGGGAGAAGGCGAGCAGTACTTC	CSVRVAGEGEQYF
TRBV28	18	NA	TRBJ2-1	TRBD2	TGTGCCAGCAGTTTACCCCCTCTTACTAGCGGGAAAGAGCATGAGCAGTTCTTC	CASSLPPLTSGKEHEQFF
TRBV10-3	18	NA	TRBJ1-5	TRBD1	TGTGCCATCAGTGAGTCCGCCTTACAGGGGAGAGGTGGTCAGCCCCAGCATTTT	CAISESALQGRGGQPQHF
TRBV7-6	16	NA	TRBJ2-7	TRBD2	TGTGCCAGCAGCTCATTAGCGGGGGATAGCTCCTACGAGCAGTACTTC	CASSSLAGDSSYEQYF
TRBV6-5	16	NA	TRBJ2-1	TRBD2	TGTGCCAGCAGTTACGTCGGTAGCGGGGGGGCAGATGAGCAGTTCTTC	CASSYVGSGGADEQFF
TRBV9	15	NA	TRBJ1-2	NA	TGTGCCAGCAGCGTAGGGCAGGGATGGAACTATGGCTACACCTTC	CASSVGQGWNYGYTF
TRBV6-5	16	few	TRBJ1-1	NA	TGTGCCAGCAGTTACGCACTAGGAGGGGTTGACACTGAAGCTTTCTTT	CASSYALGGVDTEAFF
TRBV4-3	15	NA	TRBJ2-5	TRBD1	TGCGCCAGCAGTCTTGACACAGGGGGCTTGGAGACCCAGTACTTC	CASSLDTGGLETQYF
TRBV7-9	14	NA	TRBJ1-5	NA	TGTGCCAGCAGCTTAGATCCGGGGTCCCAGCCCCAGCATTTT	CASSLDPGSQPQHF
TRBV7-7	15	NA	TRBJ2-7	TRBD2	TGTGCTAGCAGCCCGGGACTAGCGGGAGTATACGAGCAGTACTTC	CASSPGLAGVYEQYF
TRBV19	13	NA	TRBJ2-7	NA	TGTGCCAGTAGTAATTCCAGGTGGCGCGAGCAGTACTTC	CASSNSRWREQYF
TRBV7-9	14	NA	TRBJ2-7	NA	TGTGCCAGCAGCTTAGAGCGGACTGGCTATGAGCAGTACTTC	CASSLERTGYEQYF
TRBV25-1	13	NA	TRBJ1-6	TRBD1	TGTGCCAGTCGGGACAGCGGTAATTCACCCCTCCACTTT	CASRDSGNSPLHF
TRBV27	16	NA	TRBJ2-2	TRBD1	TGTGCCAGCAGTTTATTCGTGACAGGGGTCGTCGGGGAGCTGTTTTTT	CASSLFVTGVVGELFF
TRBV7-9	16	NA	TRBJ2-3	TRBD1	TGTGCCAGCAGCCCTAGACAGGGAGCTACGACAGATACGCAGTATTTT	CASSPRQGATTDTQYF
TRBV28	13	NA	TRBJ1-1	TRBD1	TGTGCCAGCAGCACCCGCCGACAGGGCCTAGCTTTCTTT	CASSTRRQGLAFF
TRBV6-1	14	once	TRBJ1-3	NA	TGTGCCAGCAGGCGGGCCGACTCTGGAAACACCATATATTTT	CASRRADSGNTIYF
TRBV15	13	NA	TRBJ2-2	NA	TGTGCCACCAGCCAGACTAGGTCCGGGGAGCTGTTTTTT	CATSQTRSGELFF
TRBV18	14	NA	TRBJ2-3	NA	TGTGCCAGCTCACCAAGAACAGGGTCAGATACGCAGTATTTT	CASSPRTGSDTQYF
TRBV13	14	NA	TRBJ1-1	NA	TGTGCCAGCAGCCCTTGGACAGAGAACACTGAAGCTTTCTTT	CASSPWTENTEAFF
TRBV6-5	14	NA	TRBJ1-2	TRBD1	TGTGCCAGCAGCCCCACAGGGGGCAGGTATGGCTACACCTTC	CASSPTGGRYGYTF
TRBV9	14	NA	TRBJ1-1	NA	TGTGCCAGCAGCGTAGACCTAGGGGACACTGAAGCTTTCTTT	CASSVDLGDTEAFF
TRBV5-8	13	NA	TRBJ1-1	NA	TGTGCCAGCAGCCTGACAGCCAACACTGAAGCTTTCTTT	CASSLTANTEAFF
TRBV9	15	NA	TRBJ2-5	NA	TGTGCCAGCAGCGCTAGGGGTGAGGTCCAAGAGACCCAGTACTTC	CASSARGEVQETQYF
TRBV6-4	17	NA	TRBJ2-2	TRBD2	TGTGCCAGCAGAGCCGAACTAGCGGGAGAGAACACCGGGGAGCTGTTTTTT	CASRAELAGENTGELFF
TRBV5-4	15	NA	TRBJ2-1	TRBD2	TGTGCCAGCAGCTTGCTAGCGGGGGGAACCGATGAGCAGTTCTTC	CASSLLAGGTDEQFF
TRBV9	16	NA	TRBJ2-7	TRBD1	TGTGCCAGCAGTCCTGCTGGACAGGCGCCCTTCGACGAGCAGTACTTC	CASSPAGQAPFDEQYF
TRBV5-1	13	NA	TRBJ1-5	NA	TGCGCCAGCAGCTTCTCGGGTGGCCAGCCCCAGCATTTT	CASSFSGGQPQHF
TRBV5-1	14	NA	TRBJ2-3	NA	TGCGCCAGCAGCCAGGACAGTAGCACAGATACGCAGTATTTT	CASSQDSSTDTQYF
TRBV6-1	13	few	TRBJ2-2	TRBD1	TGTGCCAGCAGGACAGGGGCCGACGGGGAGCTGTTTTTT	CASRTGADGELFF
TRBV7-2	14	few	TRBJ2-2	NA	TGTGCCAGCAGCTTAGATTCGCGGACCGGGGAGCTGTTTTTT	CASSLDSRTGELFF
TRBV19	20	NA	TRBJ1-5	TRBD1	TGTGCCAGTAGTATCGGTCCTCCAGTCAGGGGGGACGGAAGCAATCAGCCCCAGCATTTT	CASSIGPPVRGDGSNQPQHF
TRBV7-2	14	once	TRBJ1-1	TRBD1	TGTGCCAGCAGCATTTACCAGGGGGGCACTGAAGCTTTCTTT	CASSIYQGGTEAFF
TRBV6-4	15	few	TRBJ1-3	NA	TGTGCCAGCAGTATGGACAGCCGCTCTGGAAACACCATATATTTT	CASSMDSRSGNTIYF
TRBV20-1	11	NA	TRBJ2-7	TRBD2	TGCAGTGCGCTTCGGGGGGACGAGCAGTACTTC	CSALRGDEQYF
TRBV27	18	few	TRBJ2-4	TRBD1	TGTGCCGGAAGACCGGGACAGGGGCCACACCGGGCCAAAAACATTCAGTACTTC	CAGRPGQGPHRAKNIQYF
TRBV7-9	15	NA	TRBJ2-7	NA	TGTGCCAGCAGCCCACGGACGGACTTGGGATACGAGCAGTACTTC	CASSPRTDLGYEQYF
TRBV2	15	NA	TRBJ1-2	TRBD1	TGTGCCAGCAGTGAAGGGACAGGGGGTATCTATGGCTACACCTTC	CASSEGTGGIYGYTF
TRBV28	12	NA	TRBJ1-2	NA	TGTGCCAGCAGTTTGACAGAAGATGGCTACACCTTC	CASSLTEDGYTF
TRBV19	13	NA	TRBJ2-4	NA	TGTGCCAGCTCAAGTGAGGCCAAAAACATTCAGTACTTC	CASSSEAKNIQYF
TRBV11-2	14	NA	TRBJ2-3	NA	TGTGCCAGCAGCCCCTCACACGGACTAGATACGCAGTATTTT	CASSPSHGLDTQYF
TRBV10-1	16	NA	TRBJ2-1	TRBD2	TGCGCCAGCAGTGTGTGCGGGAGGGCCCACAACAATGAGCAGTTCTTC	CASSVCGRAHNNEQFF
TRBV18	15	NA	TRBJ2-5	NA	TGTGCCAGCTCACCATTCACCGGGAGTGGGGAGACCCAGTACTTC	CASSPFTGSGETQYF
TRBV7-9	17	NA	TRBJ2-1	TRBD2	TGTGCCAGCAGTCCTGGGGCGGGAGGGCTGAGCCACAATGAGCAGTTCTTC	CASSPGAGGLSHNEQFF
TRBV19	15	NA	TRBJ1-2	NA	TGTGCCAGTATCCCCGGGGGGGGCGAATTTTATGGCTACACCTTC	CASIPGGGEFYGYTF
TRBV5-1	14	NA	TRBJ2-1	TRBD2	TGCGCCAGCAGCTCCCGGACTAGCGGGGGGGAAAAGTTCTTC	CASSSRTSGGEKFF
TRBV5-1	13	NA	TRBJ2-3	NA	TGCGCCAGCAGCTTGGACTTGCTCGATACGCAGTATTTT	CASSLDLLDTQYF
TRBV6-5	13	NA	TRBJ2-7	NA	TGTGCCAGCAGTCCTGGACAGTTCTCCGAGCAGTACTTC	CASSPGQFSEQYF
TRBV11-2	18	NA	TRBJ1-6	TRBD1	TGTGCCAGCAGCTTAGATCTACAGGGGGCAGGGATTAATTCACCCCTCCACTTT	CASSLDLQGAGINSPLHF
TRBV5-4	17	NA	TRBJ2-7	TRBD2	TGTGCCAGCAGCTTGGTAAGGGCGGGGGGAAGCTCCTACGAGCAGTACTTC	CASSLVRAGGSSYEQYF
TRBV5-4	13	few	TRBJ2-7	NA	TGTGCCAGCAGCCCCCGAGGGCCCTACGAGCAGTACTTC	CASSPRGPYEQYF
TRBV27	15	NA	TRBJ2-1	NA	TGTGCCAGCAGTTTAAGTTACAACTCCTACAATGAGCAGTTCTTC	CASSLSYNSYNEQFF
TRBV28	17	few	TRBJ2-5	TRBD2	TGTGCCAGCAGTTTCAATCCGCGGGGGGGTATAGGAGAGACCCAGTACTTC	CASSFNPRGGIGETQYF